This T cell receptor (beta chain) originates from a study of T cell responses to AZD1222 COVID-19 vaccine. Pooled samples include second doses given at about 4 or 12 weeks. Repertoires were generated with immunoSEQ multiplex PCR, while TCRdb's copy carries only in-frame clones and drops some. The data contain under 25,000 clones, approximately 88% of them seen just once; the ten biggest clones take up 15% to 20%. The ends were cut back, 4 bases at V and 0 bases at J, with 8 bases in the middle. Germline V CDR1 and CDR2: SGHNT, YYREEE (reference sequence). CDR3 length: 14 amino acids. This material consisted of peripheral blood, taken 28 days after the second AZD1222 dose. The J gene is TRBJ2-1, the V gene TRBV5-4; no clear D. This TCR derives from an adult who received the AZD1222 COVID-19 vaccine. The CDR3 spells CASSPGISYNEQFF. The CDR3 nucleotides read TGTGCCAGCAGCCCAGGAATCTCCTACAATGAGCAGTTCTTC.